This T cell receptor (beta chain) comes out of a study of blood T cell repertoires in COVID-19. Study overall: Acute and convalescent COVID-19 specimens originated in the United States, Italy and Spain. T cells, B-cell-depleted T cells, or PBMCs supplied cDNA or gDNA.

Study processing details: Estimation of nucleated cell counts relied on the amplification of reference gene primers. Sequenced by immunoSEQ multiplex PCR; TCRdb stores in-frame clones only, minus some. V and J calls and clone size are copied from that table; D and trimming were computed from the DNA. The sample holds roughly 100,000 clones, about nine tenths seen once. Patients at the Seattle site were enrolled during active infection and followed longitudinally. Trimming removed 7 bases from V and 2 bases from J; junction bases left unmatched: 5. The V gene's germline CDR1 is MNHEY and CDR2 SMNVEV (reference sequence). There are 14 residues in the CDR3.

The sequenced sample consisted of peripheral blood. V and J are TRBV27 and TRBJ2-7; 10 bases match TRBD1. This clonotype originated in a woman aged 45-59 years with COVID-19, enrolled during active disease. The CDR3, as DNA: TGTGCCAGCACCTCGGGACAGGGGCCCTACGAGCAGTACTTC. Protein product: CASTSGQGPYEQYF.